This TCR beta chain was observed in a study of blood T cells in healthy people across ages. Germline V gives CDR1 LGHNA, CDR2 YNFKEQ. There are 15 residues in the CDR3. The germline V and J ends were trimmed by 0 bases and 4 bases, with 9 bases remaining between them. PCR was performed a second time for roughly 7 to 12 cycles using a sample-barcoded 5' primer and a J-beta primer mix. A template-switch adaptor containing 12 random nucleotides labeled each cDNA molecule. TCRdb redid the calling of the 5' RACE reads with MiXCR, one entry per CDR3 protein. The data hold fewer than 2,000,000 distinct CDR3 sequences, with 39% observed a single time.

The rearrangement links TRBV4-2 to TRBJ1-4; D is unclear. Material: blood. The clonotype originates from a human donor in good health. The CDR3 DNA sequence: TGTGCCAGCAGCCAAGATCCCCCTTATAATGAAAAACTGTTTTTT. Translated, it gives CASSQDPPYNEKLFF.